The 6 T cell receptor beta chains in this list originate from one sample, sequenced in a study of OX40 agonist ivuxolimab in advanced cancers. Only in-frame clones appear in the TCRdb table, and some are missing; sequencing was by immunoSEQ multiplex PCR. The repertoire consists of fewer than 75,000 clones, with roughly 87% occurring once and the leading ten covering 0.6% to 0.7%. Sequencing was performed on CD4+ or CD8+ T cells sorted from blood, taken in a trial of the OX40 agonist ivuxolimab. Source of these receptors: an adult with an advanced solid tumor such as melanoma, head and neck, liver or kidney cancer.

The chain is built from TRBV6-1 and TRBJ1-1, with 10 bases aligning to TRBD1. The CDR3 runs 18 residues. Trimming at V came to 0 bases and at J to 1 base, leaving 8 bases not matched to a gene. The V gene's germline CDR1 is MNHNS and CDR2 SASEGT. CDR3 region: CASSEAVRDRGRNTEAFF. Here the CDR3 DNA reads TGTGCCAGCAGTGAAGCCGTAAGGGACAGGGGACGGAACACTGAAGCTTTCTTT.

The chain employs TRBV27 and TRBJ2-1, with no clear D. Per germline, CDR1 MNHEY and CDR2 SMNVEV (reference sequence). Trimming took off 4 bases at V and 0 bases at J, with 10 bases between the two ends. CDR3 size: 15 residues. The CDR3 spells CASSYSRSSYNEQFF. CDR3 nucleotides: TGTGCCAGCAGTTACAGCCGGAGCTCCTACAATGAGCAGTTCTTC.

The rearrangement links TRBV25-1 to TRBJ2-1; D is unresolved. Per the germline V gene, CDR1 is MGHDK and CDR2 is SYGVNS. V was pared by 3 bases and J by 0 bases, with 12 bases between. This CDR3 is built from 16 residues. CDR3 region: CASSDNLDSSYNEQFF. The CDR3 DNA sequence: TGTGCCAGCAGTGATAATTTGGATAGCTCCTACAATGAGCAGTTCTTC.

CDR3 residues: CASSWGLSGSDTQYF. CDR3 DNA sequence: TGTGCCAGCAGCTGGGGACTAAGCGGGAGCGATACGCAGTATTTT. The chain employs TRBV5-6 and TRBJ2-3; 8 bases are shared with TRBD2. V shed 3 bases, J shed 6 bases, and the junction held 9 bases outside the gene matches. The CDR3 extends over 15 amino acids. In germline, CDR1 is SGHDT, CDR2 YYEEEE. Drawing the rest from reference TRBV5-6 and TRBJ2-3, the complete variable domain is DAGVTQSPTHLIKTRGQQVTLRCSPKSGHDTVSWYQQALGQGPQFIFQYYEEEERQRGNFPDRFSGHQFPNYSSELNVNALLLGDSALYLCASSWGLSGSDTQYFGPGTRLTVL.

This chain joins TRBV12-5 and TRBJ2-5; the match to TRBD1 covers 11 bases. Germline CDR1 reads LGHNT; CDR2 reads FRNRAP. This CDR3 is built from 19 residues. The junction had 14 bases not matched to a gene; V was cut back by 1 base and J by 4 bases. Here the CDR3 reads CASGLGVPLDRGLGETQYF. The CDR3 nucleotides read TGTGCTAGTGGTTTGGGAGTCCCGTTGGACAGGGGGCTCGGAGAGACCCAGTACTTC.

This clone has a single count. The chain has TRBV11-2 and TRBJ1-4; no clear D. The CDR3 is 15 residues long. The V end lost 0 bases, the J end lost 5 bases, and 10 bases lay between the germline ends. CDR1 and CDR2 (germline): SGHAT, FQNNGV. The CDR3 nucleotides read TGTGCCAGCAGCTTAGATATAGGGTACAATGAAAAACTGTTTTTT. Amino acids: CASSLDIGYNEKLFF.